This passage covers 8 T cell receptor beta chains from one sample sequenced in a study of cytomegalovirus exposure and HLA in healthy donors. 13 Jbeta primers and 60 Vbeta primers were used for the PCR. Using immunoSEQ multiplex PCR, the repertoire was profiled, and TCRdb retains in-frame clones only, with some absent. The data show some 110,000 clones, 82% seen once. Material: PBMCs. The receptors were gathered from a young man in good health and CMV-seropositive.

The rearrangement links TRBV2 to TRBJ2-5; 7 bases fit TRBD2. Germline loops: CDR1 SNHLY, CDR2 FYNNEI. This CDR3 spans 11 amino acids. CDR3 sequence reads: CGSGAGETQYF. DNA for the CDR3: TGTGGAAGCGGGGCCGGGGAGACCCAGTACTTC.

The CDR3 protein is CASSEAWGSNYGYTF. The CDR3 nucleotides are TGTGCCAGCAGTGAAGCGTGGGGCAGCAACTATGGCTACACCTTC. V gene TRBV6-1 combines with J gene TRBJ1-2; D might be TRBD1 (5 bases). The V end was cut by 0 bases, the J end by 2 bases, with 10 bases between. CDR1 and CDR2 (germline): MNHNS, SASEGT. The CDR3 contains 15 residues.

The CDR3 region is CASSPYGGRLDGYTF. Written as DNA, the CDR3 is TGTGCCAGCAGCCCTTACGGGGGGAGACTGGATGGCTACACCTTC. This chain joins TRBV7-3 and TRBJ1-2; D is possibly TRBD1 (5 bases). CDR3 length: 15 amino acids. Germline-derived CDR1 and CDR2 are SGHTA and FQGTGA. V was shortened by 5 bases and J by 6 bases, with 19 bases between the two germline ends.

The chain links TRBV19 to TRBJ1-6; D may be TRBD1 (5 bases). The CDR3 has 17 amino acids. V lost 5 bases and J lost 7, with 21 bases in between. The V gene's germline CDR1 is LNHDA and CDR2 SQIVND (reference sequence). The CDR3 sequence: CASSPRNPRQGNSPLHF. CDR3 coding DNA: TGTGCCAGTAGTCCCCGTAACCCGCGGCAGGGCAATTCACCCCTCCACTTT.

This clone has a handful of counts. This chain uses TRBV2 with TRBJ2-3; D is perhaps TRBD2 (6 bases). The CDR3 spans 12 residues. Trimming removed 8 bases from V and 6 bases from J, with 12 bases in between. The germline V gene encodes CDR1 SNHLY and CDR2 FYNNEI. Here the CDR3 DNA reads TGTGCCAGCGGGCAAGGAGGGGATACGCAGTATTTT. Its translation is CASGQGGDTQYF.

This clone was detected a few times. The rearrangement joins TRBV11-3 to TRBJ2-7; 9 nucleotides align to TRBD1. The length of the CDR3 is 13 residues. Germline-derived CDR1 and CDR2 are SGHNT and YENEEA. V trimming: 3 bases; J trimming: 5 bases; junction bases outside the gene matches: 2. CDR3 nucleotide sequence: TGTGCCAGCAGCTTCGGGACAGGGCACGAGCAGTACGTC. Its translation: CASSFGTGHEQYV.

The chain carries TRBV5-6 and TRBJ1-2; D call uncertain. Trimming removed 4 bases at V and 1 base at J, with 14 bases between. CDR3 length: 15 amino acids. Germline V gene lookup returns CDR1 SGHDT and CDR2 YYEEEE. The CDR3 DNA reads TGTGCCAGCAGCAAAGACGGGGAGTATAACTATGGCTACACCTTC. This gives the protein CASSKDGEYNYGYTF.

In its sample, this clone was seen a few times. The V gene is TRBV7-2, the J gene TRBJ1-6; TRBD1 might be the D (5 bases). V lost 2 bases to trimming and J lost 10 bases, with 6 bases between them. This CDR3 has 12 amino acids. From germline, CDR1 is SGHTA and CDR2 FQGNSA. The CDR3 sequence is CASSLSGSPLHF. The CDR3, as DNA: TGTGCCAGCAGCTTATCAGGGTCACCCCTCCACTTT.